This entry lists 8 T cell receptor beta chains sequenced from one sample in a study of blood T cell repertoires in COVID-19. Measured with immunoSEQ multiplex PCR; TCRdb has only the in-frame clones, and not every one. The sample contains 150,000 to 200,000 clones, approximately 92% of which appear only once. The sample was peripheral blood. The receptors originated from a woman aged 45-65 years with acute or convalescent COVID-19.

This rearrangement joins TRBV9 to TRBJ2-5, with 9 bases matching TRBD1. Germline CDR1 and CDR2: SGDLS and YYNGEE. V was clipped by 4 bases and J by 4 bases; unmatched bases: 5. The length of the CDR3 is 14 residues. The CDR3 nucleotides read TGTGCCAGCAGCCCGGGACAGGGAGTAGAGACCCAGTACTTC. Encoded protein: CASSPGQGVETQYF.

V gene TRBV10-3 combines with J gene TRBJ1-5; 8 bases are a match to TRBD1. Germline trimming cut 6 bases from V and 5 bases from J; bases unmatched to any gene: 3. The CDR3 has 13 amino acids. Looked up from germline, CDR1 is ENHRY and CDR2 is SYGVKD. CDR3 sequence reads: CAIRDRVDQPQHF. The CDR3 DNA reads TGTGCCATCAGGGACAGGGTGGATCAGCCCCAGCATTTT.

With respect to this clone: The junction and the germline gene differ at one end; a read error may be behind it. The chain has TRBV15 and TRBJ2-1; D might be TRBD2 (5 bases). The germline V gene encodes CDR1 LNHNV and CDR2 YYDKDF (reference sequence). The CDR3 has 13 residues. Written as DNA, the CDR3 is TGTGCCACCAGCAGGGACTCCCACAATGAGCAGTTCTTC. Its protein product is CATSRDSHNEQFF.

This clone is a singleton in its sample. V usage is TRBV14 and J usage is TRBJ1-3; unclear D gene. V was clipped by 0 bases and J by 4 bases, with 4 bases between them. Germline values: CDR1 SGHDN, CDR2 FVKESK. The CDR3 is 13 amino acids. The CDR3 DNA follows: TGTGCCAGCAGCCAAGATCAAGGAAACACCATATATTTT. Its translation is CASSQDQGNTIYF.

This clone has only one observation. The chain links TRBV4-3 to TRBJ2-2; TRBD1 aligns across 7 bases. The CDR3 runs 14 residues. Germline V gene data show CDR1 as LGHNA and CDR2 as YSLEER. The V gene end was trimmed by 5 bases and the J gene end by 7 bases; junction bases not matched to a gene: 7. The DNA of the CDR3 is TGCGCCAGCAGCTCGGGACAGCAGAGCGGGGAGCTGTTTTTT. It is translated as CASSSGQQSGELFF.

The J gene is TRBJ2-6, the V gene TRBV19, with 8 bases matching TRBD1. V lost 11 bases and J lost 2; bases outside the gene matches: 14. Germline values: CDR1 LNHDA, CDR2 SQIVND (reference sequence). CDR3 length: 17 amino acids. The CDR3 DNA is TGTGCCTCGATAGGGACAGGTTTTGAAACTGGGGCCAACGTCCTGACTTTC. Protein sequence: CASIGTGFETGANVLTF.

The chain is built from TRBV2 and TRBJ1-2, with D maybe TRBD1 (5 bases). In germline, CDR1 is SNHLY, CDR2 FYNNEI. CDR3 length: 14 residues. V lost 4 bases, J lost 3 bases, and 12 bases lay in between. CDR3 in amino acids: CASSARVADYGYTF. CDR3 bases: TGTGCCAGCAGTGCCAGGGTGGCCGACTATGGCTACACCTTC.

This rearrangement joins TRBV3-1 (or the pseudogene TRBV3-2) to TRBJ1-2, with TRBD1 as a possible D gene (5 bases). V lost 4 bases, J lost 6 bases, and 15 bases lay in between. This CDR3 contains 14 residues. The germline V gene encodes CDR1 LGHDT and CDR2 YNNKEL (reference sequence). The CDR3: CASSRFGQGDGYTF. The DNA for the CDR3 is TGTGCCAGCAGCCGTTTTGGACAAGGAGATGGCTACACCTTC.